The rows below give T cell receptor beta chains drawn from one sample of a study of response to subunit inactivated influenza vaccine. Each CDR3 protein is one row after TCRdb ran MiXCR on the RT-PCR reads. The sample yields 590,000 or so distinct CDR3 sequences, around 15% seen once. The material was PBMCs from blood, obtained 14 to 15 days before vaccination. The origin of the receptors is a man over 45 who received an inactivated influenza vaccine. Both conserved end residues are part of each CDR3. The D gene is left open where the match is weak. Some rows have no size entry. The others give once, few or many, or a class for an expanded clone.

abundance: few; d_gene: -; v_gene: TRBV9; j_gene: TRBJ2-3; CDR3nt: TGTGCCAGCAGCCCAGTCATGTCAGGATACACCACAGATACGCAGTATTTT; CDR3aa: CASSPVMSGYTTDTQYF
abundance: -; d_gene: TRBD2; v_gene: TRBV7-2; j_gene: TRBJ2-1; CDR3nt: TGTGCCAGCAGCTTAGCCGCTCTAGCGGGGGGGCCCAATGAGCAGTTCTTC; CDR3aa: CASSLAALAGGPNEQFF
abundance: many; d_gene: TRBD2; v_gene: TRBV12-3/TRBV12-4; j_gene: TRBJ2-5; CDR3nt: TGTGCCAGCGGGAATGGACTAGCGGGAGGCGGGACCCAGTACTTC; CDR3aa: CASGNGLAGGGTQYF
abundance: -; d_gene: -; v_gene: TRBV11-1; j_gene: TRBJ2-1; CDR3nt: TGTGCCAGCAGCACGGCCGGTGAGCAGTTCTTC; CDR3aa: CASSTAGEQFF
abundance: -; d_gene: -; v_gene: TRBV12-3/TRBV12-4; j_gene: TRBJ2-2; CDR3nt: TGTGCCAGCAGTTTGGCTGCCCTCGGGGCCGGGGAGCTGTTTTTT; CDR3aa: CASSLAALGAGELFF
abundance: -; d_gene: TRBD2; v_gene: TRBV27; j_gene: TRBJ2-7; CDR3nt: TGTGCCAGCAGTTCGCTGGGACTAGCGGGGTACGAGCAGTACTTC; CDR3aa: CASSSLGLAGYEQYF
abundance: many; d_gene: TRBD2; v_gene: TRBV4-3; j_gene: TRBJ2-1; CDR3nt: TGCGCCAGCAGCCAAGTGGGGACTAGCGGGAATGAGCAGTTCTTC; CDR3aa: CASSQVGTSGNEQFF
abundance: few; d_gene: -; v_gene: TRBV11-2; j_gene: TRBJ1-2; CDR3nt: TGTGCCAGCAGAATGGGCTCGGATGGGGGCTACACCTTC; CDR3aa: CASRMGSDGGYTF
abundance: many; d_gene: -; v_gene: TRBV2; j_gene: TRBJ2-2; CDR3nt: TGTGCCAGCAGAGAGGGCCCGGCCGGGGAGCTGTTTTTT; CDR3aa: CASREGPAGELFF
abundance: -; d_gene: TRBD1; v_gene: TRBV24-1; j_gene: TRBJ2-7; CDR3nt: TGTGCCACCAGTGATCGATCCGACAGGGACGAGCAGTACTTC; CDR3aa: CATSDRSDRDEQYF
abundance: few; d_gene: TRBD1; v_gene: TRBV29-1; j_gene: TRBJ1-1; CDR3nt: TGCAGCGTCTCCGCCGGGACAGGGTCCACTGAAGCTTTCTTT; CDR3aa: CSVSAGTGSTEAFF
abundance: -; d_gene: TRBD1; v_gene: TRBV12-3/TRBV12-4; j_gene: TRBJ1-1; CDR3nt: TGTGCCAGCAGCCTACAGGGGGCTATGGGTGAAGCTTTCTTT; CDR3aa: CASSLQGAMGEAFF
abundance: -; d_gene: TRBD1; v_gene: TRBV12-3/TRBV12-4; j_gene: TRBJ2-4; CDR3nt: TGTGCCAGCAGTTTTTTAGGACAGGGAGACATTCAGTACTTC; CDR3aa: CASSFLGQGDIQYF
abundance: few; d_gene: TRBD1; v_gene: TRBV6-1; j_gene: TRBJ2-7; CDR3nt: TGTGCCAGCATTCCCGGGACAGGGGAATACGAGCAGTACTTC; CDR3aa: CASIPGTGEYEQYF
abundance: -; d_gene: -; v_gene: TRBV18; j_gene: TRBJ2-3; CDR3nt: TGTGCCAGCTCACCCAAGACCCGGAGGGAAGATACGCAGTATTTT; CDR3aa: CASSPKTRREDTQYF
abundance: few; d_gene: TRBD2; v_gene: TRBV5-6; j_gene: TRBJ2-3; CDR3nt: TGTGCCAGCAGCTTGATGCTTGGGACTAGCGGGAGTGCAGATACGCAGTATTTT; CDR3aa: CASSLMLGTSGSADTQYF
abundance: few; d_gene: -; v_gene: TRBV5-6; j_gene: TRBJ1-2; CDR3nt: TGTGCCAGCAGCTTGGGCGGGGAAGTGGGCTACACCTTC; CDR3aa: CASSLGGEVGYTF
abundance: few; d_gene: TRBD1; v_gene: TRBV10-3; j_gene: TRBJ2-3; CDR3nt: TGTGCCATCAGTGGGGACAGGGGGAGTGTTGGTGGCACAGATACGCAGTATTTT; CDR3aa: CAISGDRGSVGGTDTQYF
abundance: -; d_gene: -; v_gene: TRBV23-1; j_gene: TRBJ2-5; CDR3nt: TGCGCCAGCAGTCAGCCGGACGGTCCCCTAGAGCCCAACGGCGAGACCCAGTACTTC; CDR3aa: CASSQPDGPLEPNGETQYF
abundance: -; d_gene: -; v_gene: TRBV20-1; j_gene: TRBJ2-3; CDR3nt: TGCAGTGCCCACAGTTCACTCTCAGATACGCAGTATTTT; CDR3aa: CSAHSSLSDTQYF
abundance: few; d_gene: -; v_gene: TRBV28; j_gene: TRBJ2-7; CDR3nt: TGTGCCAGCAGTTCGACCCAGGGATTCAACGAGCAGTACTTC; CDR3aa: CASSSTQGFNEQYF
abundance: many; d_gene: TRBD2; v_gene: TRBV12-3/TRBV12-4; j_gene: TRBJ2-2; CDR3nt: TGTGCCAGCAGTCTAGCGGGAGGAAACACCGGGGAGCTGTTTTTT; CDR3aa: CASSLAGGNTGELFF
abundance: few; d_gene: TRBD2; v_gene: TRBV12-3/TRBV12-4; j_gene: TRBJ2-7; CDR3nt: TGTGCCAGCAGTCACGGTATGCGGGGGTCCCCCTACGAGCAGTACTTC; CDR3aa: CASSHGMRGSPYEQYF
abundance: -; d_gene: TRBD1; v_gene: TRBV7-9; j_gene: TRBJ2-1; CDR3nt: TGTGCCAGCAGCTTCTGGACAGGGGGTACGGATGAGCAGTTCTTC; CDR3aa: CASSFWTGGTDEQFF
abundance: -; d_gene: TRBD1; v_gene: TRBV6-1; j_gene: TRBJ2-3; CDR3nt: TGTGCCAGCAATCCCGACAGGGGGCAAACAGATACGCAGTATTTT; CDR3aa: CASNPDRGQTDTQYF
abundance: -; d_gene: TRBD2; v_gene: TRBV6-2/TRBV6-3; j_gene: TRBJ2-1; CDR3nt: TGTGCCAGCAGCCCCTGGGCTAGCGGTTACAATGAGCAGTTCTTC; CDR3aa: CASSPWASGYNEQFF
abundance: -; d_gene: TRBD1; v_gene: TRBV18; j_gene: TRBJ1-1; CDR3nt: TGTGCCAGCTCACAGATCGGGACAGGGGAAGAAGCTTTCTTT; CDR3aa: CASSQIGTGEEAFF
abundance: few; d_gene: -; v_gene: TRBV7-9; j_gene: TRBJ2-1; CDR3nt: TGTGCCAGCAGAGCAAATATGGGGGGGCGGAGGGATGAGCAGTTCTTC; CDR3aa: CASRANMGGRRDEQFF
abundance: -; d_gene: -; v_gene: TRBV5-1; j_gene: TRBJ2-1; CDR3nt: TGCGCCAGCAGCCGACAAGGGGATGACAATGAGCAGTTCTTC; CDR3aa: CASSRQGDDNEQFF
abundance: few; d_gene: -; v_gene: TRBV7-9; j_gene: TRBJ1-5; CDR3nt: TGTGCCAGCAGCTTAACCACAGGGCGGAATCAGCCCCAGCATTTT; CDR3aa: CASSLTTGRNQPQHF
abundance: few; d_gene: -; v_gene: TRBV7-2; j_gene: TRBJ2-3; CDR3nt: TGTGCCAGCAGCTTACCGAGCGGGCGGAAAGATACGCAGTATTTT; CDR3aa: CASSLPSGRKDTQYF
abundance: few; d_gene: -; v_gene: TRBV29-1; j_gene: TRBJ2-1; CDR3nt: TGCAGCGCCCTCCTGCGGGCTAGCGATACGGTTTACAATGAGCAGTTCTTC; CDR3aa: CSALLRASDTVYNEQFF